The clone carrying this T cell receptor beta chain has more than one count but fewer than ten. This sample was taken from a study of identical twins. This CDR3 has 15 amino acids. V gave up 4 bases and J gave up 3 bases, with 16 bases separating them. The germline V gene has CDR1 MNHEY and CDR2 SVGAGI. One entry per CDR3 protein results from TCRdb running MiXCR on the 5' RACE reads. This sample has over 600,000 distinct CDR3 sequences, with over 20% found just once. The same data also contributed to another study, on T cells expressing NK-cell markers.

V and J are TRBV6-5 and TRBJ2-7, with D possibly being TRBD2 (6 bases). This clonotype was sampled from a woman aged 18-29 years in good health. Sequencing input: PBMCs. The CDR3 DNA follows: TGTGCCAGCAGTTTCCGGGACTGGGGGGACTACGAGCAGTACTTC. This codes for CASSFRDWGDYEQYF.